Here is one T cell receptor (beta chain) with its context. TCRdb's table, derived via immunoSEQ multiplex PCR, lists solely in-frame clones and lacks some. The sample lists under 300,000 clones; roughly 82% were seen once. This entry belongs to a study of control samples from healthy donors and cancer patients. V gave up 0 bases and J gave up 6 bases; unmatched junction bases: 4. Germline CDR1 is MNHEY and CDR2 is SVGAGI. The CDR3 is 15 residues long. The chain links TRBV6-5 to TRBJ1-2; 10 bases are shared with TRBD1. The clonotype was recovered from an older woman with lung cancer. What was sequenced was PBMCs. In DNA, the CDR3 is TGTGCCAGCAGTTACTCAGGGACAGGGGTAAATGGCTACACCTTC. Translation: CASSYSGTGVNGYTF.